This TCR beta chain was obtained from a study of blood T cell repertoires in COVID-19. As for the study in general: Spain, Italy and the United States supplied samples that represented acute and convalescent COVID-19. The cDNA or gDNA used as material had been derived from T cells, B-cell-depleted T cells, or PBMCs.

Trimming stripped 4 bases from V and 1 base from J, with 13 bases between. Germline values: CDR1 SGHTA, CDR2 FQGNSA. CDR3 length: 15 amino acids. Ten or more counts support this clone. As processed by the authors: It was from reference gene primer amplification that nucleated cell counts were estimated. TCRdb keeps only in-frame clones here, not all; method: immunoSEQ multiplex PCR. V and J calls and clone size are those listed in that table; D and trimming were worked out from the DNA. The data contain just over 35,000 clones, about 81% of them singletons. The specimen sequenced was peripheral blood. This sequence was found in a human donor in a cohort sampled during active or convalescent COVID-19. The donor label of this sample is uncertain. This chain uses TRBV7-2 with TRBJ1-1, with D perhaps TRBD1 (5 bases). The CDR3 loop reads CASSWTIRGNTEAFF. CDR3 sequence (DNA): TGTGCCAGCAGCTGGACCATTAGGGGGAACACTGAAGCTTTCTTT.